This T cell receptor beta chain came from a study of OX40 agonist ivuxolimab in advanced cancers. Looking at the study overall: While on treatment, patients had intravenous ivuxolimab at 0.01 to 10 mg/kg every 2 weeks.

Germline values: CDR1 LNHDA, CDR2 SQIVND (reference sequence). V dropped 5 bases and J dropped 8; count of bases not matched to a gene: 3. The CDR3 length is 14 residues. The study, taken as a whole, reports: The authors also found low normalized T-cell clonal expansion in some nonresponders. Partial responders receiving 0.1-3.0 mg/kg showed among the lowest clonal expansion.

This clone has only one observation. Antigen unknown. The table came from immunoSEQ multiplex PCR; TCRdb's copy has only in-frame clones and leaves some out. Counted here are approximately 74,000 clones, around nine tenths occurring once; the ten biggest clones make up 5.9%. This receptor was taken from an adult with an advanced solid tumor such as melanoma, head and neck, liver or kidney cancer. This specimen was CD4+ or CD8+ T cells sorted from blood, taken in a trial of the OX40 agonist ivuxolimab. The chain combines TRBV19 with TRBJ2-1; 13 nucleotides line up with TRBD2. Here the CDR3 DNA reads TGTGCCAGTAGTGGACTAGCGGGAGTGGATGAGCAGTTCTTC. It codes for CASSGLAGVDEQFF.